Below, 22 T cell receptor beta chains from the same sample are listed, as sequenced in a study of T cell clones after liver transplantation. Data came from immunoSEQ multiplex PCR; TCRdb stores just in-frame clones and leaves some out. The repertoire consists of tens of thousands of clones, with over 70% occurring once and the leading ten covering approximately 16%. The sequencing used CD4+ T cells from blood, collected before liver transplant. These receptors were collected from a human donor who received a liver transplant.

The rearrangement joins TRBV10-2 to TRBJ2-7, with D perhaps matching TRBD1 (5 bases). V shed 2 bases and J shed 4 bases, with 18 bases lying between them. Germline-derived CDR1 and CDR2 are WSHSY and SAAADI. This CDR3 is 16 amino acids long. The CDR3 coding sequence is TGCGCCAGCAGTGAGCCCCCGGACACAGCGTATTACGAGCAGTACTTC. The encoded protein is CASSEPPDTAYYEQYF.

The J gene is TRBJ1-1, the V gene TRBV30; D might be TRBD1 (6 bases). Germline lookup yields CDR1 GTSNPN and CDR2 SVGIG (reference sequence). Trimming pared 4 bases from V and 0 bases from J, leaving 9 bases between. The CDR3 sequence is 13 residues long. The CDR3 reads CAWTGQLNTEAFF. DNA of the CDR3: TGTGCCTGGACCGGACAGTTGAACACTGAAGCTTTCTTT.

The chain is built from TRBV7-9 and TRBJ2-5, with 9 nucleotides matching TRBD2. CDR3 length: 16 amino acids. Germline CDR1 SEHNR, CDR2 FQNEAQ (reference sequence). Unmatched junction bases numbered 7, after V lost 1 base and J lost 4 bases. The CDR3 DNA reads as TGTGCCAGCAGCTTAGATCTAGCGGGGAGGGGAGAGACCCAGTACTTC. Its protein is CASSLDLAGRGETQYF.

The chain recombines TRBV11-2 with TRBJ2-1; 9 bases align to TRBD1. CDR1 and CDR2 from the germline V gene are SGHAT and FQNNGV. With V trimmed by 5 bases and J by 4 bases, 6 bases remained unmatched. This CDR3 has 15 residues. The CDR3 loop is CASSVTGGAYNEQFF. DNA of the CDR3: TGTGCCAGCAGCGTTACAGGGGGCGCGTACAATGAGCAGTTCTTC.

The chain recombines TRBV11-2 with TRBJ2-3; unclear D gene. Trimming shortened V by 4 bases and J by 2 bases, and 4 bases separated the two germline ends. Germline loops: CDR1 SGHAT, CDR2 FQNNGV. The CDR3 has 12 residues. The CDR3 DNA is TGTGCCAGCAGCTCTTACACAGATACGCAGTATTTT. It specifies CASSSYTDTQYF.

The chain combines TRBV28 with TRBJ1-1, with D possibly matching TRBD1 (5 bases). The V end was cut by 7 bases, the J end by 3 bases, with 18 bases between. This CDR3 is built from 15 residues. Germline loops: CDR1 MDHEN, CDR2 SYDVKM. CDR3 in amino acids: CASNPQGYRYTEAFF. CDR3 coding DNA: TGTGCCAGCAACCCGCAGGGTTATCGGTACACTGAAGCTTTCTTT.

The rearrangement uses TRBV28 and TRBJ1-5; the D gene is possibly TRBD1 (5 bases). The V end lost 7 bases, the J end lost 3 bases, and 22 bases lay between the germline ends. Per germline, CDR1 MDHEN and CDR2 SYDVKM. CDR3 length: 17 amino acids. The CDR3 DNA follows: TGTGCCAGCACCCCCCAGCTGGGCCAGGGTCCCAATCAGCCCCAGCATTTT. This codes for CASTPQLGQGPNQPQHF.

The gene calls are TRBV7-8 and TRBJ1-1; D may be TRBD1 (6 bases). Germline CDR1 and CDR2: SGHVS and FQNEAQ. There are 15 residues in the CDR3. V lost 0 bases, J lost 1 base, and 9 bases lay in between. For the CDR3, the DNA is TGTGCCAGCAGCTTAGCGGTCAGGGGGAACACTGAAGCTTTCTTT. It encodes CASSLAVRGNTEAFF.

The CDR3 coding sequence is TGTGCCAGCACCACGGGACAGGGTGGTTATGAGCAGTTCTTC. It specifies CASTTGQGGYEQFF. V gene TRBV18 combines with J gene TRBJ2-1, with 9 bases fitting TRBD1. V was clipped by 8 bases and J by 8 bases; unmatched bases: 10. The CDR3 consists of 14 residues. From germline, CDR1 is KGHSH and CDR2 LQKENI.

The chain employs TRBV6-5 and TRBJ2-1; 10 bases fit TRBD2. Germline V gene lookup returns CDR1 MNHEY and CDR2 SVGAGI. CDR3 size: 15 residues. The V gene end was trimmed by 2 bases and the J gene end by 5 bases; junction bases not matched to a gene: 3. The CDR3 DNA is TGTGCCAGCAGTTACACTAGCGGGGCGAACAATGAGCAGTTCTTC. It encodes CASSYTSGANNEQFF.

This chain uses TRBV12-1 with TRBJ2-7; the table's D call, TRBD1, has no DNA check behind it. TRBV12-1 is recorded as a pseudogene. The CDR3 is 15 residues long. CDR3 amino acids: CASSSRTGGGYEQYF. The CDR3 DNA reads TGTGCCAGCAGCTCCAGGACAGGGGGGGGGTACGAGCAGTACTTC.

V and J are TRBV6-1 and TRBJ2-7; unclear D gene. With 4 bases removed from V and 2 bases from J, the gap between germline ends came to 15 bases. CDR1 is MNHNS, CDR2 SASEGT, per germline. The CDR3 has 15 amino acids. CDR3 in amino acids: CASSVPRSPAYEQYF. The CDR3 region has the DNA TGTGCCAGCAGTGTACCCCGGTCTCCCGCCTACGAGCAGTACTTC.

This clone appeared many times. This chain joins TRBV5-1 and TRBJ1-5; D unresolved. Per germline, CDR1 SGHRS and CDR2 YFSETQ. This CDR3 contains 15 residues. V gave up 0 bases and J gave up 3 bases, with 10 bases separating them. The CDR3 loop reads CASSLGQDPNQPQHF. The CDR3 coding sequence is TGCGCCAGCAGCTTGGGGCAGGATCCCAATCAGCCCCAGCATTTT.

CDR3 region: CATLGGTSGNNEQFF. The CDR3 DNA follows: TGTGCCACCCTAGGGGGGACTAGCGGAAACAATGAGCAGTTCTTC. This chain links TRBV19 with TRBJ2-1; TRBD2 agrees at 11 bases. The V gene's germline CDR1 is LNHDA and CDR2 SQIVND (reference sequence). Losses at the gene ends were 10 bases for V and 5 bases for J; bases not matched to a gene: 10. The CDR3 sequence is 15 residues long.

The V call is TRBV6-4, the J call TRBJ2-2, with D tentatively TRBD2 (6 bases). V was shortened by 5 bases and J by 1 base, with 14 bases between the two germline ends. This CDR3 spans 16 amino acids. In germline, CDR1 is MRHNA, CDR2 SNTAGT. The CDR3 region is CASSMGMRGNTGELFF. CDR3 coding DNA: TGTGCCAGCAGTATGGGGATGCGGGGGAACACCGGGGAGCTGTTTTTT.

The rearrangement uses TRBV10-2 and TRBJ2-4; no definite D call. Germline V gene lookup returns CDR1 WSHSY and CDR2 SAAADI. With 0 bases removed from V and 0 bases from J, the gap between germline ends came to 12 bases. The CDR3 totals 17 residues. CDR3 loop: CASSESTELLAKNIQYF. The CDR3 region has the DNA TGCGCCAGCAGTGAGTCTACGGAGCTACTAGCCAAAAACATTCAGTACTTC.

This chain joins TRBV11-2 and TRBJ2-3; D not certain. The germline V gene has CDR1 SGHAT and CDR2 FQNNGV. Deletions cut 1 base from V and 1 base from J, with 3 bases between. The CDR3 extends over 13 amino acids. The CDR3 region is CASSLAGTDTQYF. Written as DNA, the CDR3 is TGTGCCAGCAGCTTAGCCGGCACAGATACGCAGTATTTT. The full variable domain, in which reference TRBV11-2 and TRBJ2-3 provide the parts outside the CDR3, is EAGVAQSPRYKIIEKRQSVAFWCNPISGHATLYWYQQILGQGPKLLIQFQNNGVVDDSQLPKDRFSAERLKGVDSTLKIQPAKLEDSAVYLCASSLAGTDTQYFGPGTRLTVL.

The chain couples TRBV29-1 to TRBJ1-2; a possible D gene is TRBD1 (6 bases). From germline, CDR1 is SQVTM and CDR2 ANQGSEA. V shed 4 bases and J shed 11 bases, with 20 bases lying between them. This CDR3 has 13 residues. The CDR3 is CSVGVAGALYYTF. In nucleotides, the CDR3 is TGCAGCGTTGGGGTCGCGGGGGCGTTGTATTACACCTTC.

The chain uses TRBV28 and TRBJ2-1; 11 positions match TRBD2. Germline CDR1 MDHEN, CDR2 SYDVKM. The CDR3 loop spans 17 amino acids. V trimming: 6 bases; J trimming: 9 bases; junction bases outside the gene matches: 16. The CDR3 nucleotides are TGTGCCAGCAGCCCCCTACTAGCGGGGGAGCACAATGGTGAGCAGTTCTTC. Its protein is CASSPLLAGEHNGEQFF.

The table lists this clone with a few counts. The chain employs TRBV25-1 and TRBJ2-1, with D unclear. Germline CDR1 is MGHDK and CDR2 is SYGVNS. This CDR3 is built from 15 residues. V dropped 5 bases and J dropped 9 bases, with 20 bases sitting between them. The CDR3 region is CASSNLMVYHSEQFF. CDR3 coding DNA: TGTGCCAGCAGTAACCTCATGGTCTACCACAGTGAGCAGTTCTTC.

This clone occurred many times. The DNA for the CDR3 is TGCTCTACCTCAAAGACCCGGGACAGGGTCGAGCAGTACTTC. It translates to CSTSKTRDRVEQYF. V and J are TRBV10-2 and TRBJ2-7; 9 positions agree with TRBD1. CDR3 size: 14 residues. Germline values: CDR1 WSHSY, CDR2 SAAADI.

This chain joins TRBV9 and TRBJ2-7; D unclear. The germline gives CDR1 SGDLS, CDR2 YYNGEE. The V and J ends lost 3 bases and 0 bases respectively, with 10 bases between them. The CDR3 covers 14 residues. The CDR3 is CASSGDISSYEQYF. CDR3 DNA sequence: TGTGCCAGCAGCGGAGACATCAGCTCCTACGAGCAGTACTTC.